A few counts support the clone carrying this T cell receptor (beta chain). These data come from a study of blood T cell repertoires in COVID-19. In the study overall: Samples came from the United States, Italy and Spain, spanning acute and convalescent COVID-19.

In the authors' methods: Estimates of nucleated cell counts were drawn from the amplification of reference gene primers. Clones were read by immunoSEQ multiplex PCR, and TCRdb kept only the in-frame ones, dropping some. That table supplies the V and J calls and clone size; D and trimming were determined from the DNA. The sample lists nearly 25,000 clones; 81% were seen once. The sequencing sample was made of peripheral blood. The TCR originated in a man between 65 and 85 years old with acute or convalescent COVID-19.

CDR3: CASSSTGQASYEQYF. CDR3 nucleotides: TGTGCCAGCAGCTCCACCGGACAGGCATCCTACGAGCAGTACTTC. J is TRBJ2-7 and V is TRBV7-9; 7 bases line up with TRBD1. The V segment lost 4 bases and the J segment 1 base; nucleotides outside the gene matches: 7. The V gene's germline CDR1 is SEHNR and CDR2 FQNEAQ (reference sequence). The length of the CDR3 is 15 residues. Full variable domain (outside the CDR3, taken from reference TRBV7-9 and TRBJ2-7): DTGVSQNPRHKITKRGQNVTFRCDPISEHNRLYWYRQTLGQGPEFLTYFQNEAQLEKSRLLSDRFSAERPKGSFSTLEIQRTEQGDSAMYLCASSSTGQASYEQYFGPGTRLTVT.